A selection of T cell receptor beta chains follows, all from one sample in a study of T cells after yellow fever vaccination. TCRdb independently ran MiXCR on the 5' RACE reads; one entry per CDR3 protein. The sample gives 200,000 to 250,000 distinct CDR3 sequences, 6.9% of which show up once; approximately 0.87% is in the top ten. The specimen comprised CD4+ T cells sorted from PBMCs, sampled 15 days after the yellow fever booster vaccination. The receptors here all came from a man in his thirties or forties who received the YFV17D yellow fever vaccine. Both conserved end residues are part of each CDR3. The order of the fields is clone size, J gene, V gene, D gene, CDR3 protein, CDR3 DNA. The D gene is left open where the match is weak. Size values are once, few and many counts, or a class for expanded clones, and some rows have none.

>-|TRBJ2-7|TRBV9|TRBD2
CASSYWTSPKYEQYF
TGTGCCAGCAGCTACTGGACTAGCCCCAAGTACGAGCAGTACTTC
>few|TRBJ2-1|TRBV12-3/TRBV12-4|TRBD1
CASSHWDREINEQFF
TGTGCCAGCAGTCATTGGGACAGGGAGATTAATGAGCAGTTCTTC
>many|TRBJ2-7|TRBV20-1|-
CSAKMRGSAGNEQYF
TGCAGTGCTAAAATGAGGGGGTCAGCGGGTAACGAGCAGTACTTC
>many|TRBJ2-1|TRBV7-6|-
CASSLGGGFGTMYNEQFF
TGTGCCAGCAGCTTAGGAGGGGGGTTCGGGACTATGTACAATGAGCAGTTCTTC
>-|TRBJ2-1|TRBV29-1|TRBD1
CSPSWEWGTGVGNEQFF
TGCAGCCCTTCTTGGGAGTGGGGGACAGGGGTGGGGAATGAGCAGTTCTTC
>few|TRBJ2-1|TRBV7-2|TRBD1
CASTVKRTGRSHNEQFF
TGTGCCAGCACCGTGAAAAGGACAGGGAGGTCCCACAATGAGCAGTTCTTC
>many|TRBJ2-2|TRBV18|-
CASSPPHTGELFF
TGTGCCAGCTCACCACCGCACACCGGGGAGCTGTTTTTT
>-|TRBJ2-7|TRBV27|-
CASSFSGHYEQYF
TGTGCCAGCAGCTTCTCGGGCCACTACGAGCAGTACTTC
>few|TRBJ2-5|TRBV20-1|-
CSARDRTIQETQYF
TGCAGTGCTAGAGATCGGACTATCCAAGAGACCCAGTACTTC
>few|TRBJ1-2|TRBV6-5|-
CASSYGSGANYGYTF
TGTGCCAGCAGTTACGGGTCCGGGGCTAACTATGGCTACACCTTC
>few|TRBJ2-3|TRBV5-6|-
CASSDPGQGTDTQYF
TGTGCCAGCAGCGATCCGGGACAAGGAACAGATACGCAGTATTTT
>-|TRBJ2-3|TRBV5-4|TRBD1
CASSGTGGTDTQYF
TGTGCCAGCAGCGGGACAGGGGGCACAGATACGCAGTATTTT
>-|TRBJ2-1|TRBV6-2/TRBV6-3|-
CASRPSGGSNEQFF
TGTGCCAGCAGACCCTCCGGCGGGTCGAATGAGCAGTTCTTC
>many|TRBJ1-1|TRBV18|-
CASSPQGNTEAFF
TGTGCCAGCAGCCCACAGGGAAACACTGAAGCTTTCTTT
>few|TRBJ1-2|TRBV4-3|-
CASSQGLGAGGYTF
TGCGCCAGCAGCCAAGGTCTCGGGGCTGGAGGCTACACCTTC
>-|TRBJ1-5|TRBV5-4|-
CASSLWGNSNQPQHF
TGTGCCAGCAGCTTGTGGGGAAATAGCAATCAGCCCCAGCATTTT
>many|TRBJ2-1|TRBV10-2|TRBD2
CASMGLAGSYNEQFF
TGCGCCAGCATGGGACTAGCGGGTTCCTACAATGAGCAGTTCTTC
>many|TRBJ2-3|TRBV5-6|-
CASRRGVADTQYF
TGTGCCAGCAGACGTGGTGTTGCAGATACGCAGTATTTT
>few|TRBJ2-1|TRBV28|-
CASTSAGKYNEQFF
TGTGCCAGCACGTCTGCGGGTAAATACAATGAGCAGTTCTTC
>few|TRBJ2-7|TRBV10-3|TRBD1
CAAQDRPTYEQYF
TGTGCCGCCCAGGACAGGCCGACCTACGAGCAGTACTTC
>few|TRBJ2-2|TRBV1|-
CTSSPDRLGNTGELFF
TGCACCAGCAGCCCAGATCGACTAGGGAACACCGGGGAGCTGTTTTTT
>-|TRBJ2-5|TRBV4-2|TRBD1
CASSQPTTGAEETQYF
TGTGCCAGCAGCCAACCAACAACAGGGGCCGAAGAGACCCAGTACTTC